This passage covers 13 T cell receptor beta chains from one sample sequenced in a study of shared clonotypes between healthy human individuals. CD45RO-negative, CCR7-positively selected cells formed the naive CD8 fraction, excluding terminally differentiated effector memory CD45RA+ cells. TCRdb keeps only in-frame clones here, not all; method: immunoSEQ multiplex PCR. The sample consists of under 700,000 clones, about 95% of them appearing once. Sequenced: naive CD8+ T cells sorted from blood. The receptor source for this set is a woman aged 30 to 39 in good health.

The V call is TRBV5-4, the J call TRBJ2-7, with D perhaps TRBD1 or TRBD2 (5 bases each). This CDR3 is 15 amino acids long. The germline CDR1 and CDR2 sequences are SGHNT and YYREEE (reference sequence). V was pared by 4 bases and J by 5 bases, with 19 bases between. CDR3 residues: CASSKPGRPSHEQYF. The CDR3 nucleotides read TGTGCCAGCAGCAAGCCGGGACGCCCGTCCCACGAGCAGTACTTC. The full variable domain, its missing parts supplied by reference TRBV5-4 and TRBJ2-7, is ETGVTQSPTHLIKTRGQQVTLRCSSQSGHNTVSWYQQALGQGPQFIFQYYREEENGRGNFPPRFSGLQFPNYSSELNVNALELDDSALYLCASSKPGRPSHEQYFGPGTRLTVT.

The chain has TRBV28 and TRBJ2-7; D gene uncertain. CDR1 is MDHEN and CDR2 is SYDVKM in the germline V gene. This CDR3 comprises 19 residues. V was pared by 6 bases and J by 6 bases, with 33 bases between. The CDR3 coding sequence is TGTGCCAGCAGACTTAATACCCCCGGCGGCCATACGGCGCGGTCCGAGCAGTACTTC. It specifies CASRLNTPGGHTARSEQYF.

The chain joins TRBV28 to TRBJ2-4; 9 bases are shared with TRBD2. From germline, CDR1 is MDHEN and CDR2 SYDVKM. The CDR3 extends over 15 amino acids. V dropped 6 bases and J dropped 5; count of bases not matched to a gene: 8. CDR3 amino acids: CASRPGGRVENIQYF. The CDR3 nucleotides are TGTGCCAGCAGGCCTGGCGGGAGGGTGGAAAACATTCAGTACTTC.

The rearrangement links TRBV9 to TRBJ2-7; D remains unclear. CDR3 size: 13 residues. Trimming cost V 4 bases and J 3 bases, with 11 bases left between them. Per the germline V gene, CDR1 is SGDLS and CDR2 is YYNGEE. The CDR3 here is CASSSSHNYEQYF. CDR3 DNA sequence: TGTGCCAGCAGCTCCAGCCATAACTACGAGCAGTACTTC. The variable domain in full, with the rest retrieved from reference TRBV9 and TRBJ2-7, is DSGVTQTPKHLITATGQRVTLRCSPRSGDLSVYWYQQSLDQGLQFLIQYYNGEERAKGNILERFSAQQFPDLHSELNLSSLELGDSALYFCASSSSHNYEQYFGPGTRLTVT.

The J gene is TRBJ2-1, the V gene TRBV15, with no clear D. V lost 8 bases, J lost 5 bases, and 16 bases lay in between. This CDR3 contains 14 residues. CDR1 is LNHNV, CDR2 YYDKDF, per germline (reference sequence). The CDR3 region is CATDGPSANNEQFF. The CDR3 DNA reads TGTGCCACCGACGGCCCAAGCGCAAACAATGAGCAGTTCTTC.

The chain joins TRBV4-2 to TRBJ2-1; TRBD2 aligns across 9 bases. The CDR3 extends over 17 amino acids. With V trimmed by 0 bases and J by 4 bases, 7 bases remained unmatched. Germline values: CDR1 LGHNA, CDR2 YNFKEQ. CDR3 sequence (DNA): TGTGCCAGCAGCCAAGAAGCGGGACTAGCTGTTTACAATGAGCAGTTCTTC. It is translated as CASSQEAGLAVYNEQFF.

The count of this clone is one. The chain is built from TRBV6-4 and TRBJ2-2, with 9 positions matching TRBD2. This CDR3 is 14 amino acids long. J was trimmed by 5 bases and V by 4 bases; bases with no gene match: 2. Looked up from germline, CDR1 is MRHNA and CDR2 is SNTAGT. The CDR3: CASSAAGGTGELFF. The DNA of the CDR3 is TGTGCCAGCAGTGCAGCGGGAGGAACCGGGGAGCTGTTTTTT.

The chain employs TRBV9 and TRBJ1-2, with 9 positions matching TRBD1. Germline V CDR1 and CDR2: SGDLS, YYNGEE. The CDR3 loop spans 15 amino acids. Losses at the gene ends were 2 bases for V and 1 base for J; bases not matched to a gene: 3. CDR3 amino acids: CASSVGQGLNYGYTF. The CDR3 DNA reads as TGTGCCAGCAGCGTCGGACAGGGGCTTAACTATGGCTACACCTTC.

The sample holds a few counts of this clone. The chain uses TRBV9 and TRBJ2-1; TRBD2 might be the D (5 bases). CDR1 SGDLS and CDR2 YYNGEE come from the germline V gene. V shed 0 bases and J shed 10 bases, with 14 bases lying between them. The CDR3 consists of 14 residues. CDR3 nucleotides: TGTGCCAGCAGCGTAGGCGGCGGGTCGGGGGAGCAGTTCTTC. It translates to CASSVGGGSGEQFF. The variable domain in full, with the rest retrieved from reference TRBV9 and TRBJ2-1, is DSGVTQTPKHLITATGQRVTLRCSPRSGDLSVYWYQQSLDQGLQFLIQYYNGEERAKGNILERFSAQQFPDLHSELNLSSLELGDSALYFCASSVGGGSGEQFFGPGTRLTVL.

CDR3 in amino acids: CASSVDGLVNEQFF. CDR3 bases: TGTGCCAGCAGCGTAGATGGACTGGTAAATGAGCAGTTCTTC. The V call is TRBV9, the J call TRBJ2-1, with a tentative D call TRBD2 (5 bases). Germline CDR1 is SGDLS and CDR2 is YYNGEE. The length of the CDR3 is 14 residues. The V end lost 0 bases, the J end lost 7 bases, and 11 bases lay between the germline ends.

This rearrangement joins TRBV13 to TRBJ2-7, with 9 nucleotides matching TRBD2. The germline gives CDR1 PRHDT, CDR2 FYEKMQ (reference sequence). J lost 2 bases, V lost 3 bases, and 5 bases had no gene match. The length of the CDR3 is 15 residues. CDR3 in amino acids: CASSFSSGRPYEQYF. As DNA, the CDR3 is TGTGCCAGCAGCTTTAGCAGCGGGAGGCCCTACGAGCAGTACTTC.

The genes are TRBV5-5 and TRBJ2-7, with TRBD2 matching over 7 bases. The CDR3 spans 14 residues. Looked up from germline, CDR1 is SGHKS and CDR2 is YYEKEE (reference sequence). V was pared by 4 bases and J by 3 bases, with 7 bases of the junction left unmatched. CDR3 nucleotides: TGTGCCAGCAGCCGACTAGCTGATATCTACGAGCAGTACTTC. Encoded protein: CASSRLADIYEQYF.

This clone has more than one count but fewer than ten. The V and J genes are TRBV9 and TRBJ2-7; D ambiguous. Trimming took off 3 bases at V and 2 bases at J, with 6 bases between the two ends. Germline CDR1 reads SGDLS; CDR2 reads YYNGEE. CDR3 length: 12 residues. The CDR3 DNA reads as TGTGCCAGCAGCGACGGAACCTACGAGCAGTACTTC. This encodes CASSDGTYEQYF.